This T cell receptor beta chain was found in a study of T cell repertoires in cytomegalovirus infection. TCRdb analysed the reads with MiXCR anew, one entry per CDR3 protein. Here the sample spans about 920,000 distinct CDR3 sequences, about 33% being singletons. This CDR3 is 14 amino acids long. Trimming pared 2 bases from V and 9 bases from J, leaving 14 bases between. On this clonotype: Its specificity is unknown.

The chain recombines TRBV12-3 or TRBV12-4 with TRBJ2-1, with D possibly being TRBD2 (5 bases). This clonotype was obtained from a human donor in good health (CMV status not recorded). Some clones in this sample may be carry-over from other donors' samples. This sample comprised cultured CD8+ T cells from PBMCs, obtained from culture after CMV antigen stimulation. The CDR3 loop reads CASSLQGIGGEQFF. The CDR3 bases are TGTGCCAGCAGTTTACAAGGGATTGGAGGTGAGCAGTTCTTC.